This TCR beta chain comes out of a study of blood T cell repertoires in COVID-19. For the study at large: From T cells, B-cell-depleted T cells, or PBMCs came the material, which was cDNA or gDNA.

Assay: immunoSEQ multiplex PCR; the TCRdb copy retains only in-frame clones and omits some. The sample yields fewer than 150,000 clones, around 90% seen once. With 3 bases removed from V and 4 bases from J, the gap between germline ends came to 13 bases. This CDR3 region has 15 residues. Looked up from germline, CDR1 is SGHTA and CDR2 is FQGNSA. The receptor was isolated from a woman in her sixties with COVID-19, enrolled during active disease. The V call is TRBV7-2, the J call TRBJ1-3; possibly TRBD1 for D (6 bases). Sequencing was performed on peripheral blood. CDR3 in DNA: TGTGCCAGCAGCTTTAGCAGGGGATCAGGAAACACCATATATTTT. It specifies CASSFSRGSGNTIYF.